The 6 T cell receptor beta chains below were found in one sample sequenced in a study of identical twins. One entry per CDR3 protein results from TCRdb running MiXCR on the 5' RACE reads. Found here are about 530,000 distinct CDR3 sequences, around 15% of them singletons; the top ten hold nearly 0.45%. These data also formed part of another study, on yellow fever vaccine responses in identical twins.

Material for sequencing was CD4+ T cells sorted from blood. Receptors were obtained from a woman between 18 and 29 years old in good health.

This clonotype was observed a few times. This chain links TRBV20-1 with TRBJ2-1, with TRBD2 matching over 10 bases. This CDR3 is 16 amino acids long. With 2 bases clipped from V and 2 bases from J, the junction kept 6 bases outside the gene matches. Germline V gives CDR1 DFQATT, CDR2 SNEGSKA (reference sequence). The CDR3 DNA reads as TGCAGTGCTAGACAGCGGGAGGGCCTAGCCTACAATGAGCAGTTCTTC. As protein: CSARQREGLAYNEQFF.

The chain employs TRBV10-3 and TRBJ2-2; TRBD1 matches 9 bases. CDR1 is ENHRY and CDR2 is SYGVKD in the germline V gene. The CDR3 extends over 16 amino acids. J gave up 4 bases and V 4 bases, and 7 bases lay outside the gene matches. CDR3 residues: CAISGLRGQGTGELFF. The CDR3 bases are TGTGCCATCAGTGGGCTCCGGGGACAGGGCACCGGGGAGCTGTTTTTT.

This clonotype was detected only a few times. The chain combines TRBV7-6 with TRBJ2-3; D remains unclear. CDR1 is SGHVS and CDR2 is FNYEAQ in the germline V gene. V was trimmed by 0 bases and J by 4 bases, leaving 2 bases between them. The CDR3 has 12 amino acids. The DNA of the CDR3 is TGTGCCAGCAGCTTAGCAGCAGATACGCAGTATTTT. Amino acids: CASSLAADTQYF.

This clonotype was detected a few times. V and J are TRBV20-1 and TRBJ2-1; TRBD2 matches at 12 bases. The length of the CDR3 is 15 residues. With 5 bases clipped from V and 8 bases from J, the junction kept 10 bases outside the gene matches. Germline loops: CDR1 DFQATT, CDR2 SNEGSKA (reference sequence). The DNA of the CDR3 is TGCAGTGCTCAACCGACTAGCGGGAGACCGGATGAGCAGTTCTTC. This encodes CSAQPTSGRPDEQFF.

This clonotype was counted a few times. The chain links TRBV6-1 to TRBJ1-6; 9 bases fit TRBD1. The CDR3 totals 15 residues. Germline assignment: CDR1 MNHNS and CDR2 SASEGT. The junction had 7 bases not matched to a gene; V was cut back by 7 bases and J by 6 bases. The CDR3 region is CASIQTGGSNSPLHF. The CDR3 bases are TGTGCCAGCATTCAGACAGGGGGAAGTAATTCACCCCTCCACTTT.

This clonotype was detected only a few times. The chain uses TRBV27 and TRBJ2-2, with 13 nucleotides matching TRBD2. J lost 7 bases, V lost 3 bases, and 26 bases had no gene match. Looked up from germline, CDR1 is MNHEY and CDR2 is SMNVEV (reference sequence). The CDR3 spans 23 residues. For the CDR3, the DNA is TGTGCCAGCAGTTTTTTCCCGAAAATCCCGGGACTAGCGGGGAACGTTACAAGCGGGGAGCTGTTTTTT. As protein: CASSFFPKIPGLAGNVTSGELFF.